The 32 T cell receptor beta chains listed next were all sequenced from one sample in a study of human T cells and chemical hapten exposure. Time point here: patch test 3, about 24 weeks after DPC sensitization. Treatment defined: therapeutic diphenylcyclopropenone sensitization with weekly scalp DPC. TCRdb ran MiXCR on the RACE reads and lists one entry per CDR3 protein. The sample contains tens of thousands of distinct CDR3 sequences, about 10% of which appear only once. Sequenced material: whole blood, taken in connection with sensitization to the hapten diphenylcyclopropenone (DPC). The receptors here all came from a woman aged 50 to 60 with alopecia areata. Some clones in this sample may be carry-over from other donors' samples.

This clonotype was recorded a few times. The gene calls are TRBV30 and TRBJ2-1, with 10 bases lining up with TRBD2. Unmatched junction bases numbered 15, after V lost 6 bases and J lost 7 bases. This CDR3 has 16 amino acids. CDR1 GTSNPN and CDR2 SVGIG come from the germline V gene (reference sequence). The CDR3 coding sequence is TGTGCCTGCCGCGTGCGAGGAACTAGCGGGACTAATGAGCAGTTCTTC. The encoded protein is CACRVRGTSGTNEQFF.

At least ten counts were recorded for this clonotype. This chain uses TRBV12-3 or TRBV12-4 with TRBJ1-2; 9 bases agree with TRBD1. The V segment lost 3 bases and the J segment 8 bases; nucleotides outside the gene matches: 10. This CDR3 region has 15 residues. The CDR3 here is CASSFHTGGAGGYTF. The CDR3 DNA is TGTGCCAGCAGTTTTCATACAGGGGGCGCGGGAGGCTACACCTTC.

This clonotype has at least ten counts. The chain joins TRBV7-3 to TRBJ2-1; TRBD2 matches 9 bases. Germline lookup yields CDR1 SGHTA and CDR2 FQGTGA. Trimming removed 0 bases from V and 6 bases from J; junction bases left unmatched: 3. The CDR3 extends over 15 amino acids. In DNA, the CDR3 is TGTGCCAGCAGCTTAACTAGCGGGAGATTCAATGAGCAGTTCTTC. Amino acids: CASSLTSGRFNEQFF.

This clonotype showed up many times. This CDR3 is CASSINLGSYEQYF. CDR3 bases: TGTGCCAGTAGTATAAATCTAGGGTCCTACGAGCAGTACTTC. The chain joins TRBV19 to TRBJ2-7; D gene uncertain. CDR1 is LNHDA, CDR2 SQIVND, per germline (reference sequence). Trimming left V 2 bases short and J 1 base short, with 9 bases between. The CDR3 runs to 14 residues. Using reference TRBV19 and TRBJ2-7 for the parts outside the CDR3, the full variable domain is DGGITQSPKYLFRKEGQNVTLSCEQNLNHDAMYWYRQDPGQGLRLIYYSQIVNDFQKGDIAEGYSVSREKKESFPLTVTSAQKNPTAFYLCASSINLGSYEQYFGPGTRLTVT.

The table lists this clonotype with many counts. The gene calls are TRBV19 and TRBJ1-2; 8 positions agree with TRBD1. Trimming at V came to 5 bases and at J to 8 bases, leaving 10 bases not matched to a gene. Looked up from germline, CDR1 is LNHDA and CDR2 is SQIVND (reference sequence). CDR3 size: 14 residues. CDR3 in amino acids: CASSADRGRTGYTF. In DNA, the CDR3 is TGTGCCAGTAGTGCCGACAGGGGCCGAACGGGCTACACCTTC.

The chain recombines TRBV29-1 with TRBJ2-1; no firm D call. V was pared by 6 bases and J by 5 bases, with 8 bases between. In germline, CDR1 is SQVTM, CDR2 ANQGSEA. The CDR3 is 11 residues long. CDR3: CSVSANNEQFF. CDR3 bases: TGCAGCGTGTCAGCAAACAATGAGCAGTTCTTC.

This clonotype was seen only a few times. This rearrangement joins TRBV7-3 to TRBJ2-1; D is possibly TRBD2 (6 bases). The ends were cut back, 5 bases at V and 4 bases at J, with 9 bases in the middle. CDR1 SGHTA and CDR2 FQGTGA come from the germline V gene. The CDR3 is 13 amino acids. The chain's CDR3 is CASSPDYYNEQFF. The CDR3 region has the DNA TGTGCCAGCAGCCCGGACTATTACAATGAGCAGTTCTTC. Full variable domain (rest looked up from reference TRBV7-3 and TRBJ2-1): GAGVSQTPSNKVTEKGKYVELRCDPISGHTALYWYRQSLGQGPEFLIYFQGTGAADDSGLPNDRFFAVRPEGSVSTLKIQRTERGDSAVYLCASSPDYYNEQFFGPGTRLTVL.

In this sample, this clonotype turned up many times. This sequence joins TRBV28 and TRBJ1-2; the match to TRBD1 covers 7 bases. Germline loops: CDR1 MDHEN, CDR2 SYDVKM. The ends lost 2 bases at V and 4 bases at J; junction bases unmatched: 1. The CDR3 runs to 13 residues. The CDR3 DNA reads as TGTGCCAGCAGTTTAGGGACAGTCTATGGCTACACCTTC. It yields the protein CASSLGTVYGYTF.

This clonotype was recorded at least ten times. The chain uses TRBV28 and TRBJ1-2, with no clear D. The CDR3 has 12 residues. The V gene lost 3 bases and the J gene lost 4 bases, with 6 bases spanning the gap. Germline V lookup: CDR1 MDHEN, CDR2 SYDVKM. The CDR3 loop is CASSLFSYGYTF. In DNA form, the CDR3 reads TGTGCCAGCAGTTTGTTTTCCTATGGCTACACCTTC.

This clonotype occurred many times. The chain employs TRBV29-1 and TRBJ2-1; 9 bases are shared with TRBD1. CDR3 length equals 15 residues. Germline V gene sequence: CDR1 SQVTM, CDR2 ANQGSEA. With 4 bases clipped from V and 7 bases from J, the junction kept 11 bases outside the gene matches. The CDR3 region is CSVVSRDRARNEQFF. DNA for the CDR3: TGCAGCGTTGTTAGTCGGGACAGGGCAAGAAATGAGCAGTTCTTC.

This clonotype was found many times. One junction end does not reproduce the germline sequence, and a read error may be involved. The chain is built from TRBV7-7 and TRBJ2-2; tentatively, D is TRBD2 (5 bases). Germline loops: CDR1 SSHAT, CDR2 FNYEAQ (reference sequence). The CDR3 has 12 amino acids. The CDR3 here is CASSQADGELFF. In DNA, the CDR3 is TGTGCTAGCAGTCAAGCGGACGGGGAGCTGTTTTTT.

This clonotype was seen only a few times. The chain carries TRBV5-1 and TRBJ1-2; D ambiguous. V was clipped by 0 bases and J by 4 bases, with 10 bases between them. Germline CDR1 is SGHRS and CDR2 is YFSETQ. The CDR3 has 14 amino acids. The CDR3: CASSLGIQLYGYTF. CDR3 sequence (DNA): TGCGCCAGCAGCTTGGGCATCCAACTCTATGGCTACACCTTC.

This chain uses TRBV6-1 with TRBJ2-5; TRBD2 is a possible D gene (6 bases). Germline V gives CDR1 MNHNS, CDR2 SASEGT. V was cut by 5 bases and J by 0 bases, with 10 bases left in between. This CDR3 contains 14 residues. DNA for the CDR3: TGTGCCAGCAGTCCACGCGGGGACCAAGAGACCCAGTACTTC. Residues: CASSPRGDQETQYF.

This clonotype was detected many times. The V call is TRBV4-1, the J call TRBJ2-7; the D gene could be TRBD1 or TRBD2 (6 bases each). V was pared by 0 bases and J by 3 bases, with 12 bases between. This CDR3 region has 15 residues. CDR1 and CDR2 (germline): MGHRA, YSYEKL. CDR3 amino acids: CASSQDPGANYEQYF. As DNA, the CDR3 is TGCGCCAGCAGCCAAGATCCGGGGGCGAACTACGAGCAGTACTTC.

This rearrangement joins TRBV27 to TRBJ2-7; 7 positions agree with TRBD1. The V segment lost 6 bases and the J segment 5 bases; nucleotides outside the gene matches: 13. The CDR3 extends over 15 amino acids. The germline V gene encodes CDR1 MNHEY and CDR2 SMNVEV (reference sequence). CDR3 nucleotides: TGTGCCAGCAGCCTTCGGCAGGGGGTTTATCACGAGCAGTACTTC. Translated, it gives CASSLRQGVYHEQYF.

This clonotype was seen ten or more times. CDR3 protein: CASSLGLSSGELFF. The CDR3 nucleotides read TGCGCCAGCAGCTTGGGACTGTCATCCGGGGAGCTGTTTTTT. V is TRBV5-1 and J is TRBJ2-2; D not resolved. Trimming left V 0 bases short and J 6 bases short, with 9 bases between. Germline V gene data show CDR1 as SGHRS and CDR2 as YFSETQ. The CDR3 has 14 residues.

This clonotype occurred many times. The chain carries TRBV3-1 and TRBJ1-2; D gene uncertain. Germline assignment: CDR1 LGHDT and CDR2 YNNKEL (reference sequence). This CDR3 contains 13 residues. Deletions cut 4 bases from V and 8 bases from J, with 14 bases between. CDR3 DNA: TGTGCCAGCAGCCGAGAACTTCCGGGAGGCTACACCTTC. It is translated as CASSRELPGGYTF.

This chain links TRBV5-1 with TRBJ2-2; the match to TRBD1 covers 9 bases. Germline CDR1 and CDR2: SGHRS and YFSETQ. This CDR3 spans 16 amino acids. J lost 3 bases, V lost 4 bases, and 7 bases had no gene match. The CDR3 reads CASSPDRGRDTGELFF. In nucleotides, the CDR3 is TGCGCCAGCAGCCCGGACAGGGGAAGGGACACCGGGGAGCTGTTTTTT.

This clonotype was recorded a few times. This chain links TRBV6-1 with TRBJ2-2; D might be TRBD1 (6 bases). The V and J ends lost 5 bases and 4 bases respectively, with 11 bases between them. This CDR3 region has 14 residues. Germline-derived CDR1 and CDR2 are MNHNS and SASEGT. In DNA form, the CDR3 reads TGTGCCAGCAGTTTCGGGACAACCACCGGGGAGCTGTTTTTT. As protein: CASSFGTTTGELFF.

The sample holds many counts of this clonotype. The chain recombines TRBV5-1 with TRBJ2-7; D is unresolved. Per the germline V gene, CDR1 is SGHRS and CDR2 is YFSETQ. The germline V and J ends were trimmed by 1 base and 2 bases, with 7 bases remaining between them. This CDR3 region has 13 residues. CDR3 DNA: TGCGCCAGCAGCTTGAACGGTCCCTACGAGCAGTACTTC. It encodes CASSLNGPYEQYF.

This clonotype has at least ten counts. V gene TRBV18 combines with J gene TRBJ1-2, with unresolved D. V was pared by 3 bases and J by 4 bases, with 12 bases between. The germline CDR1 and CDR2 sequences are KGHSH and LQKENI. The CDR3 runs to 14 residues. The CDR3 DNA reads TGTGCCAGCTCACCGTCCGCCAACAGCTATGGCTACACCTTC. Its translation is CASSPSANSYGYTF.

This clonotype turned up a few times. The CDR3 spells CSPNPGTSSTDTQYF. CDR3 nucleotide sequence: TGCAGTCCCAACCCCGGGACTAGTTCCACAGATACGCAGTATTTT. V usage is TRBV20-1 and J usage is TRBJ2-3, with TRBD2 matching over 8 bases. The CDR3 loop spans 15 amino acids. J lost 2 bases, V lost 8 bases, and 12 bases had no gene match. CDR1 and CDR2 from the germline V gene are DFQATT and SNEGSKA (reference sequence).

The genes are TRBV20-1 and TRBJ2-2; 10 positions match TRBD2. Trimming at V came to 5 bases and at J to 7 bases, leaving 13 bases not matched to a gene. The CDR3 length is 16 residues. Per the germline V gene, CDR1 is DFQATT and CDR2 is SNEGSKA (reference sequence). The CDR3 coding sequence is TGCAGTGCTGGCTCAGGCGGACTAGCGGTGAGCGGGGAGCTGTTTTTT. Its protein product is CSAGSGGLAVSGELFF.

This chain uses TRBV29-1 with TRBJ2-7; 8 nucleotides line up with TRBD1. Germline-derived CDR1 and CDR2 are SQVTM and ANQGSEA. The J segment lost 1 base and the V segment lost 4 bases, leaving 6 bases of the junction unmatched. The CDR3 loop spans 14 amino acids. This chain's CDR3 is CSVVVQGASYEQYF. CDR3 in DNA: TGCAGCGTTGTGGTCCAGGGGGCATCCTACGAGCAGTACTTC.

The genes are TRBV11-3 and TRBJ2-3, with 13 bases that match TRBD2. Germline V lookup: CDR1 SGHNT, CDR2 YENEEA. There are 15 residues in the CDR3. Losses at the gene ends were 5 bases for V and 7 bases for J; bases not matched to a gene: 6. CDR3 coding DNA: TGTGCCAGCAGCCGACTAGCGGGAGGCGTGAATACGCAGTATTTT. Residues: CASSRLAGGVNTQYF.

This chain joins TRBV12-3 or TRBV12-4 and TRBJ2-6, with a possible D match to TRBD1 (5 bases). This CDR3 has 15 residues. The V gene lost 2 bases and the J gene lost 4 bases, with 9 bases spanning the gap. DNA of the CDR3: TGTGCCAGCAGTTTACAGGGTAGCGGGGCCAACGTCCTGACTTTC. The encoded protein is CASSLQGSGANVLTF.

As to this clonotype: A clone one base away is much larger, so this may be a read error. This CDR3 is CASSQDLGKKETQYF. CDR3 DNA: TGTGCCAGCAGCCAAGATCTGGGCAAGAAAGAGACCCAGTACTTC. The V call is TRBV3-1, the J call TRBJ2-5; D not certain. The V end lost 0 bases, the J end lost 3 bases, and 11 bases lay between the germline ends. CDR1 is LGHDT and CDR2 is YNNKEL in the germline V gene (reference sequence). The CDR3 extends over 15 amino acids.

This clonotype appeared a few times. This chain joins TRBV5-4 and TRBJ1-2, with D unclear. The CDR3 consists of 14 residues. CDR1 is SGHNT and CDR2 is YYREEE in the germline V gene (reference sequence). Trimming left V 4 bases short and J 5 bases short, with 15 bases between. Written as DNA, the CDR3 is TGTGCCAGCAGCCCCCCAAGGGTTGATTATGGCTACACCTTC. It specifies CASSPPRVDYGYTF.

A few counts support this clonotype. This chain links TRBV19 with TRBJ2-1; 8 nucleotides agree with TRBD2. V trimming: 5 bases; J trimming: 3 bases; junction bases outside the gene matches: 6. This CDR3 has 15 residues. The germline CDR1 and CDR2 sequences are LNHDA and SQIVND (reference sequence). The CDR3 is CASSYGTRYYNEQFF. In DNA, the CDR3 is TGTGCCAGTAGTTACGGGACTAGGTACTACAATGAGCAGTTCTTC.

DNA for the CDR3: TGTGCCAGTAGTATAGACAGAACAGATACGCAGTATTTT. Translated, it gives CASSIDRTDTQYF. The chain carries TRBV19 and TRBJ2-3; D is unresolved. The CDR3 loop spans 13 amino acids. V was pared by 0 bases and J by 3 bases, with 4 bases between. Germline CDR1 and CDR2: LNHDA and SQIVND (reference sequence).

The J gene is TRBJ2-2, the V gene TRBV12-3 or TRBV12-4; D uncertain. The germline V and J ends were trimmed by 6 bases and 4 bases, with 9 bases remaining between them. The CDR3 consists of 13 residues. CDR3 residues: CASRYGPTGELFF. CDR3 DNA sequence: TGTGCCAGCAGATATGGGCCCACCGGGGAGCTGTTTTTT.

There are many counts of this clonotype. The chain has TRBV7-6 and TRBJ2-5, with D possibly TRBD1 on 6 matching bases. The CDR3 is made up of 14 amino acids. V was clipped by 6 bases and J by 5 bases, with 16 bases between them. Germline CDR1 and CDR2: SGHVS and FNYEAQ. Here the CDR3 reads CASSLQGSWETQYF. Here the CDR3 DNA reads TGTGCCAGCAGTCTACAGGGTAGTTGGGAGACCCAGTACTTC.